The T cell receptor beta chain described here comes from a study of CD8+ T cells in alopecia areata. Sequencing templates came from extracted RNA that was reverse transcribed into cDNA. Only in-frame clones appear in the TCRdb table, and some are missing; sequencing was by immunoSEQ multiplex PCR. This sample has some 170,000 clones, with 50% to 75% found just once. The CDR3 sequence is 15 residues long. Germline loops: CDR1 SGHVS, CDR2 FNYEAQ. V dropped 5 bases and J dropped 4; count of bases not matched to a gene: 5. This sample's treatment: oral pan-JAK inhibitor, 5-10 mg twice daily. Source: CD4+ T cells sorted from blood, taken at approximately week 60, from a patient treated with tofacitinib. The source is a human donor with alopecia areata. The V gene is TRBV7-6, the J gene TRBJ2-1; TRBD1 agrees at 10 bases. The CDR3 bases are TGTGCCAGCAGCCAAGACAGGGGGCTGTACAATGAGCAGTTCTTC. Translation: CASSQDRGLYNEQFF.